Each of the 24 T cell receptor beta chains below was sequenced from the same sample in a study of naive and memory T cell subsets (dated by TCRdb to between 2016 and 2019). The library was prepared using UMI-ligation and nested PCR. TCRdb records Illumina MiSeq as the sequencer. The ligated cDNA was amplified in four rounds of PCR with nested alpha and beta constant region primers together with the SP2 primer. The public reads were reanalyzed by TCRdb: fastp trimming at Q25, MiXCR alignment, in-frame beta chains only. Rows are combined by CDR3 protein, so each entry shows the most common genes and DNA. Present in this sample are around 13,000 distinct CDR3 sequences, around 5.5% of which were seen just once. The ten largest make up roughly 8% of the sample. This specimen's treatment or condition label, per the study, means: skin biopsy from PPD injection site in Mantoux-positive individual. Using 3' ligation of a UMI-containing oligonucleotide to TCR cDNA, the study laid out a robust and sensitive protocol to amplify, sequence and analyze TCRs.

The sequencing here drew on skin, taken from a tuberculin skin test site. Receptors were obtained from an adult in good health.

This clonotype was counted ten times or more. The chain has TRBV7-2 and TRBJ1-5; tentative D call: TRBD1 (5 bases). V dropped 5 bases and J dropped 8 bases, with 13 bases sitting between them. CDR3 length equals 13 residues. Looked up from germline, CDR1 is SGHTA and CDR2 is FQGNSA. The CDR3 bases are TGTGCCAGCAGCCGGGGACTGGAAGAGCCCCAGCATTTT. Amino acids: CASSRGLEEPQHF.

This clonotype came up many times. V gene TRBV29-1 combines with J gene TRBJ2-7, with 8 bases identical to TRBD1. Germline V gene sequence: CDR1 SQVTM, CDR2 ANQGSEA. The length of the CDR3 is 14 residues. Losses at the gene ends were 4 bases for V and 5 bases for J; bases not matched to a gene: 10. The CDR3: CSVGTTGGSDEQYF. The CDR3 DNA sequence: TGCAGCGTTGGAACTACAGGGGGATCGGACGAGCAGTACTTC.

A single count supports this clonotype. V gene TRBV21-1 combines with J gene TRBJ1-1; TRBD1, as called in the table, went unchecked against the DNA. TRBV21-1 is a known pseudogene. CDR3 size: 19 residues. CDR3 in DNA: TGTGCCAGCAGCAAAAAAAAGGAAAGGGGGGGGCGCGAGGAGAATATGGCTTTCTTT. This sequence encodes CASSKKKERGGREENMAFF.

This clonotype was observed many times. The chain employs TRBV18 and TRBJ2-7; 8 bases are a match to TRBD2. Germline CDR1 reads KGHSH; CDR2 reads LQKENI. V shed 3 bases, J shed 4 bases, and the junction held 8 bases outside the gene matches. This CDR3 is 15 amino acids long. CDR3 sequence reads: CASSPTSVLQYEQYF. The CDR3 nucleotides read TGTGCCAGCTCACCGACTAGCGTTCTACAATACGAGCAGTACTTC.

At least ten counts were recorded for this clonotype. This rearrangement joins TRBV28 to TRBJ1-4; D is possibly TRBD1 (6 bases). The CDR3 runs to 13 residues. CDR1 and CDR2 from the germline V gene are MDHEN and SYDVKM. Trimming stripped 8 bases from V and 8 bases from J, with 15 bases between. The CDR3: CASASGDREKLFF. CDR3 nucleotides: TGTGCCAGCGCGTCAGGGGATCGGGAAAAACTGTTTTTT. Full variable domain (outside the CDR3, taken from reference TRBV28 and TRBJ1-4): DVKVTQSSRYLVKRTGEKVFLECVQDMDHENMFWYRQDPGLGLRLIYFSYDVKMKEKGDIPEGYSVSREKKERFSLILESASTNQTSMYLCASASGDREKLFFGSGTQLSVL.

In this sample, this clonotype turned up many times. The chain combines TRBV12-5 with TRBJ1-5, with a tentative D call TRBD1 (5 bases). The CDR3 runs 18 residues. Germline V gene lookup returns CDR1 LGHNT and CDR2 FRNRAP. V was trimmed by 4 bases and J by 2 bases, leaving 21 bases between them. The CDR3 DNA is TGTGCTAGTGGTTCCATATGGCAGGGTATGGCTGGCAATCAGCCCCAGCATTTT. Translation: CASGSIWQGMAGNQPQHF.

There are many counts of this clonotype. The chain couples TRBV19 to TRBJ1-1; D is possibly TRBD1 (6 bases). CDR1 LNHDA and CDR2 SQIVND come from the germline V gene (reference sequence). V was trimmed by 4 bases and J by 7 bases, leaving 28 bases between them. This CDR3 comprises 18 residues. CDR3 DNA sequence: TGTGCCAGTAGTAGCCGTAACAGGGTCCATGACCCTAGCGTTGAAGCTTTCTTT. It specifies CASSSRNRVHDPSVEAFF.

This clonotype was observed many times. The J gene is TRBJ2-7, the V gene TRBV10-3, with a weak D call TRBD1 (5 bases). This CDR3 has 13 amino acids. The germline V and J ends were trimmed by 4 bases and 4 bases, with 11 bases remaining between them. The germline V gene has CDR1 ENHRY and CDR2 SYGVKD. DNA for the CDR3: TGTGCCATCAGTGGCTTCAGGGATTACGAGCAGTACTTC. Its protein is CAISGFRDYEQYF.

There are many counts of this clonotype. The genes are TRBV6-6 and TRBJ1-2; TRBD1 aligns across 9 bases. CDR1 MNHNY and CDR2 SVGAGI come from the germline V gene (reference sequence). Trimming removed 6 bases from V and 8 bases from J; junction bases left unmatched: 13. The length of the CDR3 is 15 residues. The CDR3 reads CASRGQGSFVGGYTF. CDR3 in DNA: TGTGCCAGCAGGGGACAGGGTTCATTTGTTGGGGGCTACACCTTC.

This clonotype has at least ten counts. J is TRBJ2-2 and V is TRBV5-6; tentative D call: TRBD1 (7 bases). In germline, CDR1 is SGHDT, CDR2 YYEEEE. The CDR3 is 15 residues long. Trimming took 4 bases from V and 8 from J, leaving 18 bases between them. In DNA, the CDR3 is TGTGCCAGCAGCCTACCGACAGGGCGGGAAGGGGAGCTGTTTTTT. This gives the protein CASSLPTGREGELFF.

The sample holds many counts of this clonotype. V usage is TRBV7-9 and J usage is TRBJ2-7; tentatively, D is TRBD1 (8 bases). Per germline, CDR1 SEHNR and CDR2 FQNEAQ (reference sequence). V shed 5 bases and J shed 7 bases, with 24 bases lying between them. The CDR3 contains 16 residues. The CDR3 sequence is CASSPRGTGGRWEQYF. The CDR3 region has the DNA TGTGCCAGCAGCCCTCGCGGGACAGGCGGGAGATGGGAGCAGTACTTC.

Many counts were recorded for this clonotype. The chain joins TRBV5-5 to TRBJ2-7; D might be TRBD2 (6 bases). V was trimmed by 4 bases and J by 7 bases, leaving 15 bases between them. This CDR3 comprises 13 residues. CDR1 SGHKS and CDR2 YYEKEE come from the germline V gene (reference sequence). DNA for the CDR3: TGTGCCAGCAGCCAGGGACTGCTCGGAGAGCAGTACTTC. As protein: CASSQGLLGEQYF.

The chain is built from TRBV12-3 or TRBV12-4 and TRBJ2-7; D remains unclear. V was shortened by 3 bases and J by 3 bases, with 9 bases between the two germline ends. The CDR3 consists of 13 residues. The CDR3 DNA follows: TGTGCCAGCAGTTTCTATGACAACTACGAGCAGTACTTC. As protein: CASSFYDNYEQYF.

There are many counts of this clonotype. The V and J genes are TRBV18 and TRBJ2-6; TRBD1 agrees at 7 bases. The CDR3 extends over 18 amino acids. CDR1 and CDR2 from the germline V gene are KGHSH and LQKENI. J was trimmed by 0 bases and V by 1 base; bases with no gene match: 6. CDR3 sequence reads: CASSPRQGHSSGANVLTF. CDR3 nucleotides: TGTGCCAGCTCACCACGACAGGGACATAGCTCTGGGGCCAACGTCCTGACTTTC.

Regarding this clonotype: The junction differs from germline at one of its ends, possibly a read error. V gene TRBV5-6 combines with J gene TRBJ2-2; D tentatively fits TRBD1 or TRBD2 (5 bases each). The length of the CDR3 is 14 residues. Germline assignment: CDR1 SGHDT and CDR2 YYEEEE. The DNA of the CDR3 is TGTGCCGGCAGCTTGCGAGGGGACGGTTTTGAGCTGTTTTTT. This codes for CAGSLRGDGFELFF.

This clonotype was picked up many times. The chain combines TRBV6-4 with TRBJ2-2; D might be TRBD2 (5 bases). This CDR3 comprises 16 residues. Germline assignment: CDR1 MRHNA and CDR2 SNTAGT. V shed 8 bases and J shed 6 bases, with 22 bases lying between them. CDR3 in amino acids: CASGYGSGIGAGELFF. For the CDR3, the DNA is TGTGCCAGCGGTTACGGCTCCGGGATAGGCGCCGGGGAGCTGTTTTTT.

At least ten counts were recorded for this clonotype. In DNA form, the CDR3 reads TGTGCCAGCAGTGACAGCCAGAGCTCCTACAATGAGCAGTTCTTC. This encodes CASSDSQSSYNEQFF. The chain uses TRBV6-5 and TRBJ2-1, with D tentatively TRBD1 (5 bases). The V gene's germline CDR1 is MNHEY and CDR2 SVGAGI. V was shortened by 5 bases and J by 0 bases, with 11 bases between the two germline ends. The CDR3 has 15 amino acids.

The sample holds one count of this clonotype. A much larger clone differs by one base, so this may be a read error. The chain employs TRBV7-3 and TRBJ2-3; D is perhaps TRBD2 (5 bases). The germline V gene encodes CDR1 SGHTA and CDR2 FQGTGA. The CDR3 totals 15 residues. CDR3 loop: CASSLRRLSTDAQYF. CDR3 bases: TGTGCCAGCAGCTTACGTCGACTAAGCACAGATGCGCAGTATTTT.

This clonotype was seen a few times. The CDR3 DNA reads as TGTGCCAGCAGTTTAGTTGCGGGGCTTCAAGAGACCCAGTACTTC. Amino acids: CASSLVAGLQETQYF. This chain links TRBV12-3 or TRBV12-4 with TRBJ2-5; possibly TRBD2 for D (6 bases). Between the trimmed V and J ends, which lost 1 base and 2 bases, there was a span of 11 bases. The CDR3 consists of 15 residues.

As for this clonotype: A much larger clone is a single base away; this may be a read error. The V and J genes are TRBV29-1 and TRBJ1-1, with unresolved D. Germline V gives CDR1 SQVTM, CDR2 ANQGSEA. The V end lost 4 bases, the J end lost 3 bases, and 3 bases lay between the germline ends. The CDR3 has 10 residues. CDR3: CSVGYTEAFF. The CDR3, as DNA: TGCAGCGTTGGCTACACTGAAGCTTTCTTT.

This clonotype was found many times. This chain connects TRBV6-2 or TRBV6-3 to TRBJ1-6; 10 bases are shared with TRBD1. There are 15 residues in the CDR3. V dropped 10 bases and J dropped 8; count of bases not matched to a gene: 11. The germline gives CDR1 MNHEY, CDR2 SVGEGT. CDR3 bases: TGTGCCACCCGCCGACAGGGGGCTAGGGATTCACCCCTCCACTTT. Amino acids: CATRRQGARDSPLHF.

This clonotype is classed as medium-sized. The chain carries TRBV5-6 and TRBJ2-6, with D maybe TRBD1 (5 bases). The germline V gene has CDR1 SGHDT and CDR2 YYEEEE. The CDR3 has 17 residues. Trimming pared 2 bases from V and 6 bases from J, leaving 18 bases between. The DNA for the CDR3 is TGTGCCAGCAGCTTAGATGGAGCTTCTGGGGCGGCCAACGTCCTGACTTTC. Its translation is CASSLDGASGAANVLTF. Using reference TRBV5-6 and TRBJ2-6 for the parts outside the CDR3, the full variable domain is DAGVTQSPTHLIKTRGQQVTLRCSPKSGHDTVSWYQQALGQGPQFIFQYYEEEERQRGNFPDRFSGHQFPNYSSELNVNALLLGDSALYLCASSLDGASGAANVLTFGAGSRLTVL.

This clonotype counts as medium-sized (0.01 to 0.1%). The chain carries TRBV12-3 or TRBV12-4 and TRBJ2-1; D is unresolved. CDR3 length equals 15 residues. Trimming stripped 5 bases from V and 6 bases from J, with 17 bases between. The CDR3 bases are TGTGCCAGCAGTCCCCGCGCTGACCTTTCCAATGAGCAGTTCTTC. This gives the protein CASSPRADLSNEQFF.

This clonotype is termed medium-sized. V gene TRBV28 combines with J gene TRBJ2-1; D may correspond to TRBD1 or TRBD2 (5 bases each). Trimming stripped 8 bases from V and 6 bases from J, with 11 bases between. Germline loops: CDR1 MDHEN, CDR2 SYDVKM. The CDR3 consists of 12 residues. CDR3 bases: TGTGCCAGCGGTGAGGGGCTCAATGAGCAGTTCTTC. Its translation: CASGEGLNEQFF.